The source of this T cell receptor (beta chain) is a study of Ad26.COV2.S vaccination and SARS-CoV-2 variants. A remark on this clone: The antigen remains unidentified.

Sequencing used immunoSEQ multiplex PCR; TCRdb keeps in-frame clones, though not all of them. This sample carries around 300,000 clones, about 87% of them seen once, and the ten largest clones take 6.4%. Germline V gene data show CDR1 as LNHDA and CDR2 as SQIVND (reference sequence). This CDR3 region has 15 residues. V lost 4 bases, J lost 1 base, and 11 bases lay in between. Indicated treatment: roughly 20 received Ad26.COV2.S at low or high dose, single or two shots; about 5 received placebo; per-sample allocation not given. Repertoires come from day 63 after the first vaccine or placebo injection. Recruitment in Boston yielded a donor of adult age, 18-55 years. Findings and caveats of the study: Spike-specific CD8+ and CD4+ T cell responses reportedly showed substantial breadth after vaccination.

The sequence came from a person between 18 and 59 years old who received the Ad26.COV2.S COVID-19 vaccine or a placebo. The material sequenced was peripheral blood, taken in a trial of Ad26.COV2.S vaccine versus placebo. The rearrangement uses TRBV19 and TRBJ1-3; no reliable D call. The DNA of the CDR3 is TGTGCCAGTAGTACATGGCGCCGTTCTGGAAACACCATATATTTT. The encoded protein is CASSTWRRSGNTIYF.